The T cell receptor (beta chain) under discussion was sequenced for a study of blood T cell repertoires in COVID-19. Study information: Some COVID-19 samples were acute and others convalescent; all came from the United States, Italy and Spain. The analysed material was cDNA or gDNA that came from T cells, B-cell-depleted T cells, or PBMCs.

The CDR3 length is 19 residues. Per germline, CDR1 SEHNR and CDR2 FQNEAQ (reference sequence). J gave up 2 bases and V 4 bases, and 18 bases lay outside the gene matches. The assay was immunoSEQ multiplex PCR, and TCRdb's table has in-frame clones only and misses some. The sample holds 130,000 or so clones, approximately 83% seen once. Specimen: peripheral blood. The receptor comes from a woman in her fifties or sixties who had recovered from COVID-19. This chain joins TRBV7-9 and TRBJ2-3; TRBD1 matches at 7 bases. DNA for the CDR3: TGTGCCAGCAGCTCCCATTCCTTCTCGGGACAGAAGCACACAGATACGCAGTATTTT. This translates into CASSSHSFSGQKHTDTQYF.